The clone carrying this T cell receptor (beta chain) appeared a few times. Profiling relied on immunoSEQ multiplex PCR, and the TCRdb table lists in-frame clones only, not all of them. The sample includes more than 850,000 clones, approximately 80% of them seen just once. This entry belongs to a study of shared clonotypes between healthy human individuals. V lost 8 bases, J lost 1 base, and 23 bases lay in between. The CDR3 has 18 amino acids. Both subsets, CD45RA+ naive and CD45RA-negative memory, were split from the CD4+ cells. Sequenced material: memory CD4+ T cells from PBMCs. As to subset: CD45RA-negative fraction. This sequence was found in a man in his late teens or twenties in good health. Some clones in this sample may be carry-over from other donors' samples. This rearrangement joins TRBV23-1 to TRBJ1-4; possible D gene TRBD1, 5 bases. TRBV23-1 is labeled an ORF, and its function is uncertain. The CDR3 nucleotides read TGCGCCAGCGGACCCGGGGACCCTAATCGCCGAACTAATGAAAAACTGTTTTTT. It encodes CASGPGDPNRRTNEKLFF.